What follows are 30 T cell receptor beta chains derived from one specimen sequenced in a study of CD8 T cells in ankylosing spondylitis. TCRdb processed the 5' RACE reads anew with MiXCR; each CDR3 protein has one entry. The data contain roughly 17,000 distinct CDR3 sequences, 7% to 10% of them singletons. Specimen: blood. These receptors all stem from a male donor with ankylosing spondylitis or in good health (not recorded which).

The chain recombines TRBV15 with TRBJ2-2; unclear D gene. V was trimmed by 0 bases and J by 7 bases, leaving 9 bases between them. Germline assignment: CDR1 LNHNV and CDR2 YYDKDF (reference sequence). The CDR3 is 14 residues long. CDR3 sequence: CATSRDRLGGELFF. In DNA form, the CDR3 reads TGTGCCACCAGCAGAGATAGGCTCGGCGGGGAGCTGTTTTTT.

This clonotype was detected many times. The chain is built from TRBV29-1 and TRBJ2-1; the D gene is possibly TRBD2 (6 bases). The CDR3 loop spans 13 amino acids. The germline V gene encodes CDR1 SQVTM and CDR2 ANQGSEA. V gave up 8 bases and J gave up 6 bases, with 17 bases separating them. In nucleotides, the CDR3 is TGCAGCACCAGACTAGTGATCGGCAATGAGCAGTTCTTC. Amino acid sequence: CSTRLVIGNEQFF.

This clonotype appeared a few times. The chain recombines TRBV28 with TRBJ1-2; 10 bases match TRBD1. This CDR3 contains 13 residues. Trimming removed 7 bases from V and 11 bases from J; junction bases left unmatched: 10. Germline V gene sequence: CDR1 MDHEN, CDR2 SYDVKM. The CDR3 nucleotides read TGTGCCAGCATGTGGGGGGACAGGGGTAGATACACCTTC. This sequence encodes CASMWGDRGRYTF.

The table lists this clonotype with many counts. The CDR3 nucleotides read TGTGCCAGCACCTCCCCCGGCACCGGGGAGCTGTTTTTT. The encoded protein is CASTSPGTGELFF. V usage is TRBV6-5 and J usage is TRBJ2-2; D uncertain. Germline CDR1 reads MNHEY; CDR2 reads SVGAGI. Trimming left V 7 bases short and J 4 bases short, with 10 bases between. The CDR3 totals 13 residues.

This clonotype has only a few counts. V gene TRBV5-1 combines with J gene TRBJ2-1; possible D gene TRBD1, 6 bases. The ends were cut back, 4 bases at V and 10 bases at J, with 21 bases in the middle. The CDR3 has 15 residues. Per the germline V gene, CDR1 is SGHRS and CDR2 is YFSETQ. The CDR3 reads CASSLGATRGGEQFF. In DNA form, the CDR3 reads TGCGCCAGCAGCCTGGGGGCTACACGTGGTGGCGAGCAGTTCTTC.

This clonotype is medium-sized by share. The chain employs TRBV6-2 or TRBV6-3 and TRBJ2-7; possible D gene TRBD2, 6 bases. This CDR3 spans 15 amino acids. The germline gives CDR1 MNHEY, CDR2 SVGEGT. Trimming removed 2 bases from V and 4 bases from J, with 15 bases in between. This CDR3 is CASSYGGTGRYEQYF. The CDR3 DNA reads as TGTGCCAGCAGTTACGGCGGGACGGGACGATACGAGCAGTACTTC.

This rearrangement joins TRBV12-3 or TRBV12-4 to TRBJ1-5; no clear D gene. The V end was cut by 5 bases, the J end by 4 bases, with 9 bases between. This CDR3 is built from 13 residues. The CDR3 region has the DNA TGTGCCAGCAGTCCCGGGTGGAATCAGCCCCAGCATTTT. Translating gives CASSPGWNQPQHF.

This clonotype has at least ten counts. CDR3: CASRRSQDTQYF. The CDR3 nucleotides are TGCGCCAGCAGGAGAAGCCAAGATACGCAGTATTTT. The chain links TRBV5-1 to TRBJ2-3; the D is unclear. V lost 5 bases and J 5 bases, leaving 9 bases between the germline ends. Germline CDR1 and CDR2: SGHRS and YFSETQ. The CDR3 contains 12 residues.

This clonotype appeared many times. The rearrangement links TRBV5-1 to TRBJ2-5; no reliable D call. CDR3 length equals 14 residues. V was shortened by 3 bases and J by 3 bases, with 12 bases between the two germline ends. CDR1 and CDR2 (germline): SGHRS, YFSETQ. CDR3 amino acids: CASSSETVKETQYF. The CDR3 nucleotides read TGCGCCAGCAGCTCTGAGACTGTAAAAGAGACCCAGTACTTC.

Ten or more counts support this clonotype. The chain is built from TRBV20-1 and TRBJ2-1; TRBD2 agrees at 13 bases. Trimming removed 0 bases from V and 10 bases from J; junction bases left unmatched: 6. The length of the CDR3 is 15 residues. Germline CDR1 reads DFQATT; CDR2 reads SNEGSKA (reference sequence). In nucleotides, the CDR3 is TGCAGTGCTAGAGATATCACTAGCGGGGGGGTCGAGCAGTTCTTC. It codes for CSARDITSGGVEQFF.

This clonotype was found a few times. The chain has TRBV28 and TRBJ2-1; D possibly corresponds to TRBD2 (7 bases). The CDR3 length is 16 residues. Germline-derived CDR1 and CDR2 are MDHEN and SYDVKM. The ends were cut back, 2 bases at V and 4 bases at J, with 15 bases in the middle. In DNA, the CDR3 is TGTGCCAGCAGTTTAAGGGGGGGACGAAAATACAATGAGCAGTTCTTC. Its translation is CASSLRGGRKYNEQFF.

This clonotype was observed a few times. The genes are TRBV19 and TRBJ1-1; D unclear. The CDR3 length is 13 residues. Germline CDR1 and CDR2: LNHDA and SQIVND (reference sequence). Trimming left V 1 base short and J 5 bases short, with 8 bases between. This chain's CDR3 is CASSIARDTEAFF. For the CDR3, the DNA is TGTGCCAGTAGTATAGCAAGGGATACTGAAGCTTTCTTT.

This clonotype was found a few times. The chain joins TRBV28 to TRBJ2-2; D ambiguous. Germline V lookup: CDR1 MDHEN, CDR2 SYDVKM. This CDR3 has 16 amino acids. Trimming left V 3 bases short and J 7 bases short, with 18 bases between. The CDR3: CASSFLSTPPDGELFF. The CDR3 nucleotides read TGTGCCAGCAGTTTTTTATCTACCCCTCCTGACGGGGAGCTGTTTTTT.

There are many counts of this clonotype. The chain couples TRBV5-1 to TRBJ2-1; 10 bases align to TRBD2. The V segment lost 3 bases and the J segment 9 bases; nucleotides outside the gene matches: 6. CDR3 length equals 14 residues. Germline V CDR1 and CDR2: SGHRS, YFSETQ. Here the CDR3 DNA reads TGCGCCAGCAGCTGGACTAGCGGAGGGGGTGAGCAGTTCTTC. This codes for CASSWTSGGGEQFF. The entire variable domain, with the rest obtained from reference TRBV5-1 and TRBJ2-1, is as follows: KAGVTQTPRYLIKTRGQQVTLSCSPISGHRSVSWYQQTPGQGLQFLFEYFSETQRNKGNFPGRFSGRQFSNSRSEMNVSTLELGDSALYLCASSWTSGGGEQFFGPGTRLTVL.

This clonotype appeared many times. This chain connects TRBV12-3 or TRBV12-4 to TRBJ2-5, with no clear D. Trimming took 3 bases from V and 5 from J, leaving 4 bases between them. This CDR3 is built from 11 residues. This CDR3 reads CASSFGETQYF. The CDR3 nucleotides are TGTGCCAGCAGTTTTGGCGAGACCCAGTACTTC.

This clonotype was seen many times. The rearrangement uses TRBV12-3 or TRBV12-4 and TRBJ2-7; D gene uncertain. V dropped 3 bases and J dropped 4 bases, with 10 bases sitting between them. There are 13 residues in the CDR3. The CDR3: CASSFIPGYEQYV. The CDR3 nucleotides are TGTGCCAGCAGTTTTATCCCGGGTTACGAGCAGTACGTC.

This clonotype was recorded many times. The chain joins TRBV12-3 or TRBV12-4 to TRBJ1-1; no clear D. V was cut by 6 bases and J by 0 bases, with 5 bases left in between. The CDR3 extends over 12 amino acids. The CDR3 coding sequence is TGTGCCAGCAGGATTATGAACACTGAAGCTTTCTTT. Its translation: CASRIMNTEAFF.

V and J are TRBV10-3 and TRBJ2-1; 7 positions agree with TRBD2. The CDR3 spans 15 residues. V trimming: 3 bases; J trimming: 4 bases; junction bases outside the gene matches: 6. Germline-derived CDR1 and CDR2 are ENHRY and SYGVKD. The CDR3 DNA sequence: TGTGCCATCAGTGAAGTGCCTAGCGGATACAATGAGCAGTTCTTC. This sequence encodes CAISEVPSGYNEQFF.

This clonotype was counted only a few times. The gene calls are TRBV20-1 and TRBJ1-1; tentatively, D is TRBD1 (6 bases). Trimming removed 4 bases from V and 2 bases from J, with 20 bases in between. The germline CDR1 and CDR2 sequences are DFQATT and SNEGSKA (reference sequence). The CDR3 totals 16 residues. The CDR3 DNA reads TGCAGTGCTATCCCTCTAGATGGGACACATAACACTGAAGCTTTCTTT. As protein: CSAIPLDGTHNTEAFF.

This clonotype was counted only a few times. The chain couples TRBV7-3 to TRBJ2-1; the D is unclear. This CDR3 contains 14 residues. Germline V gene sequence: CDR1 SGHTA, CDR2 FQGTGA. V gave up 4 bases and J gave up 9 bases, with 16 bases separating them. The CDR3 DNA sequence: TGTGCCAGCAGCTCCAGTCCCCAGTCGAGTGAGCAGTTCTTC. Protein sequence: CASSSSPQSSEQFF.

This clonotype was detected ten times or more. The CDR3 DNA reads as TGTGCCAGCAGTCCACAGGGGCTTGTCTATGGCTACACCTTC. It codes for CASSPQGLVYGYTF. The chain is built from TRBV12-3 or TRBV12-4 and TRBJ1-2; 7 bases fit TRBD1. This CDR3 spans 14 amino acids. J was trimmed by 4 bases and V by 5 bases; bases with no gene match: 7.

The V and J genes are TRBV12-3 or TRBV12-4 and TRBJ1-1; the match to TRBD1 covers 12 bases. Trimming cost V 3 bases and J 7 bases; bases outside gene matches: 6. The CDR3 is 15 residues long. CDR3: CASSFGTGGLGEAFF. Written as DNA, the CDR3 is TGTGCCAGCAGTTTCGGGACAGGGGGCTTGGGTGAAGCTTTCTTT.

At least ten counts were recorded for this clonotype. The rearrangement joins TRBV20-1 to TRBJ2-5, with D perhaps TRBD1 (7 bases). Trimming removed 3 bases at V and 5 bases at J, with 16 bases between. Germline V gives CDR1 DFQATT, CDR2 SNEGSKA (reference sequence). The CDR3 has 14 amino acids. The CDR3 loop reads CSARRQGGMETQYF. CDR3 DNA sequence: TGCAGTGCTAGGCGGCAGGGGGGAATGGAGACCCAGTACTTC.

Ten or more counts support this clonotype. The chain combines TRBV28 with TRBJ2-7, with a possible D match to TRBD1 (5 bases). The CDR3 runs 13 residues. CDR1 and CDR2 from the germline V gene are MDHEN and SYDVKM. V was clipped by 7 bases and J by 3 bases, with 13 bases between them. CDR3 sequence reads: CASIKGSYYEQYF. The DNA of the CDR3 is TGTGCCAGCATTAAGGGGTCGTACTACGAGCAGTACTTC. Full variable domain (remainder filled in from reference TRBV28 and TRBJ2-7): DVKVTQSSRYLVKRTGEKVFLECVQDMDHENMFWYRQDPGLGLRLIYFSYDVKMKEKGDIPEGYSVSREKKERFSLILESASTNQTSMYLCASIKGSYYEQYFGPGTRLTVT.

This clonotype has only a few counts. The chain is built from TRBV19 and TRBJ2-3; possibly TRBD1 or TRBD2 for D (5 bases each). V lost 5 bases to trimming and J lost 4 bases, with 10 bases between them. The CDR3 is 13 amino acids. The V gene's germline CDR1 is LNHDA and CDR2 SQIVND (reference sequence). In nucleotides, the CDR3 is TGTGCCAGTAGTTCGAGGGGCGCAGATACGCAGTATTTT. Translation: CASSSRGADTQYF.

This clonotype occurred a few times. V and J are TRBV29-1 and TRBJ1-1, with TRBD1 matching over 7 bases. The CDR3 spans 14 residues. The germline V gene has CDR1 SQVTM and CDR2 ANQGSEA. V shed 2 bases, J shed 5 bases, and the junction held 8 bases outside the gene matches. For the CDR3, the DNA is TGCAGCGTTGAACCTAACAGGGGAGGGACTGAAGCTTTCTTT. It specifies CSVEPNRGGTEAFF.

This clonotype was found many times. This chain links TRBV7-2 with TRBJ2-3; D not certain. V was shortened by 5 bases and J by 4 bases, with 7 bases between the two germline ends. CDR3 length: 12 residues. Germline CDR1 is SGHTA and CDR2 is FQGNSA. Here the CDR3 DNA reads TGTGCCAGCAGCAGGGTCCCAGATACGCAGTATTTT. Translation: CASSRVPDTQYF. Filled out from reference TRBV7-2 and TRBJ2-3, the complete variable domain reads GAGVSQSPSNKVTEKGKDVELRCDPISGHTALYWYRQSLGQGLEFLIYFQGNSAPDKSGLPSDRFSAERTGGSVSTLTIQRTQQEDSAVYLCASSRVPDTQYFGPGTRLTVL.

This clonotype was picked up a small number of times. The J gene is TRBJ1-6, the V gene TRBV5-1; D is possibly TRBD1 (6 bases). The CDR3 has 16 residues. The germline V gene has CDR1 SGHRS and CDR2 YFSETQ. Trimming shortened V by 4 bases and J by 6 bases, and 17 bases separated the two germline ends. CDR3 sequence (DNA): TGCGCCAGCAGCGGACCGCGGACAGAAGTTAATTCACCCCTCCACTTT. Encoded protein: CASSGPRTEVNSPLHF. The entire variable domain, with the rest obtained from reference TRBV5-1 and TRBJ1-6, is as follows: KAGVTQTPRYLIKTRGQQVTLSCSPISGHRSVSWYQQTPGQGLQFLFEYFSETQRNKGNFPGRFSGRQFSNSRSEMNVSTLELGDSALYLCASSGPRTEVNSPLHFGNGTRLTVT.

This chain joins TRBV18 and TRBJ2-3; D is uncertain. The germline V gene encodes CDR1 KGHSH and CDR2 LQKENI. The CDR3 has 14 amino acids. V lost 3 bases and J 4 bases, leaving 11 bases between the germline ends. CDR3 residues: CASSPGGFPDTQYF. For the CDR3, the DNA is TGTGCCAGCTCACCGGGTGGGTTTCCAGATACGCAGTATTTT.

This clonotype came up a few times. The genes are TRBV7-3 and TRBJ2-1; 8 nucleotides match TRBD2. In germline, CDR1 is SGHTA, CDR2 FQGTGA. Unmatched junction bases numbered 5, after V lost 3 bases and J lost 4 bases. The CDR3 is 15 residues long. Here the CDR3 DNA reads TGTGCCAGCAGCTTTCGAGCGGGGGTGTACAATGAGCAGTTCTTC. Protein product: CASSFRAGVYNEQFF.